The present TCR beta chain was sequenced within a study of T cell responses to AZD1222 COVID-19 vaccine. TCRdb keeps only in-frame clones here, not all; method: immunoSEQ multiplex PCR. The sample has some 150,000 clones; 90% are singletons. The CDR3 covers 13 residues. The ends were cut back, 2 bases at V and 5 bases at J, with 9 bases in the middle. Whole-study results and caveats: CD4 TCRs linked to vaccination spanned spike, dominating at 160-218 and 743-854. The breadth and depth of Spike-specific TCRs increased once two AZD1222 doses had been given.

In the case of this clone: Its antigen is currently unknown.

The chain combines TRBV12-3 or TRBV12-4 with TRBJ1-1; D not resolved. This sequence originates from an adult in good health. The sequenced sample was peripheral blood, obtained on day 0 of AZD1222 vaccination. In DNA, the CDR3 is TGTGCCAGCAGTTTACTGGCGGGGACTGAAGCTTTCTTT. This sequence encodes CASSLLAGTEAFF.